This TCR beta chain is drawn from a study of low-dose radiotherapy and immunotherapy resistance in tumors. TRAV- and TRBV-specific primers were used for first-strand cDNA, which covered alpha and beta chains. Amplification of TCRs used a constant-region primer and V-primer adapter for about 20 PCR cycles. Amplification (by in vitro transcription) was performed on isolated mRNA. TCRdb redid the calling of the reads with MiXCR, one entry per CDR3 protein. Of more than 90,000 distinct CDR3 sequences in the sample, less than 25% were seen once. This sample's time point: after trial treatment. Specified treatment: LDRT plus nivolumab, ipilimumab, low-dose cyclophosphamide and aspirin (RACIN trial). This clonotype was found many times. The V gene lost 6 bases and the J gene lost 2 bases, with 3 bases spanning the gap. The CDR3 length is 11 residues.

The sample was PBMCs, taken after low-dose radiotherapy plus immunotherapy. This clonotype was obtained from a male donor with prostate cancer. This chain connects TRBV12-3 or TRBV12-4 to TRBJ2-3; D is unresolved. Written as DNA, the CDR3 is TGTGCCAGCAGATTCACAGATACGCAGTATTTT. This gives the protein CASRFTDTQYF.